This T cell receptor (beta chain) is from a study of cytomegalovirus exposure and HLA in healthy donors (TCRdb year 2017). At the level of the whole study: According to an earlier analysis of 450 to 650 of the donors, about 170 million T cells yielded 95 million to 140 million unique TCR beta sequences and less than 300 Gb of sequence data. An early release covering 500 to 750 HLA-typed donors comprised about 300 gigabases of sequencing data and around 86 million unique TCR sequences. Of the 300 to 450 genotyped donors, approximately 82% fell in the genetic ancestry cluster associated with self-reported Caucasian donors. The study aimed to test whether signatures of past pathogen exposure could be identified by cataloging public T cell receptors. The T cell repertoires of around 670 subjects were profiled by immunosequencing and related to cytomegalovirus serostatus. Along with the approximately 650-subject first cohort, a separate validation cohort of over a hundred different subjects was used. To predict cytomegalovirus infection status, the study combined high-throughput TCR immunosequencing, statistical association of individual TCRs with disease status, and machine learning. To study patterns of TCR occurrence, a later analysis re-analyzed previously published TCR beta repertoires from several hundred donors and added high-resolution HLA genotyping. Rather than using new phenotypic data, the later analysis identified candidate immune exposures from TCR beta sequences and from how often those sequences occurred across donors. To decide whether each TCR beta V gene segment behaved as functional or pseudogenic, an earlier analysis of approximately 600 of the donors relied on high-throughput TCR beta sequencing. Alongside the repertoire data, information on donor age, sex, ethnicity and CMV serostatus was compiled. A later genetic analysis used genome-wide SNP genotypes for about three fifths of the roughly 700 donors, treating that subset as a discovery cohort. All discovery cohort repertoires had been generated using a single sequencing platform. HLA typing covered class I and class II loci at four-digit resolution. The number of typed donors differed by locus: roughly 620-640 for A, B, C, DRB1 and DQB1; some 500 for DQA1; 606 for DPA1; and about 450 for DPB1. Because of strong linkage in the cohort, a few DR-DQ haplotypes were treated as single units for association and clustering. Among several hundred genotyped donors of the cohort, an average of approximately 240,000 unique TCR beta nucleotide sequences was sequenced per donor, of which about 19% were non-productive.

In regard to this clone: This clone's antigen is unknown. Base-call qualities are not available, and no considerably larger clone is one nucleotide away.

The study at large found these results: A later genetic analysis reported fewer N-insertions in productive TCRs among donors in an Asian-associated ancestry cluster than the roughly 620-donor mean. The earlier analysis of about 600 of the donors excluded approximately 15 rarely observed V segments, including chromosome 9 orphons, because counts were too low. The study gave a list of about 150 TCR beta chains associated with cytomegalovirus. CMV serostatus was the only immune exposure information available for the cohort. The authors suggested that the approach could potentially be generalized to other disease states and immunological phenotypes. Several of the top co-occurrence clusters appeared to be linked to parvovirus B19, influenza, CMV and Epstein-Barr virus, according to a later analysis. In a later genetic analysis, a missense DCLRE1C variant was associated with V-gene and J-gene trimming of TCR beta chains, and the association was replicated in an independent cohort. A group of highly shared sequence variants was considered likely to be a technical artifact of the sequencing pipeline. Most CMV-associated TCR beta chains appeared to be HLA-restricted in a later analysis, and the HLA associations seemed to be driven largely by CMV exposure. Correlated functional status among segregating V segments might reflect linkage disequilibrium, but an unknown experimental factor could not be ruled out. Some IMGT-functional V segments, including TRBV6-2 and TRBV6-3, could not be distinguished by the 87-base-pair reads and were therefore excluded. Because HLA typing was missing for some donors at each locus, association tests included only the typed subset. Roughly uniform sequencing depth across donors was assumed in presence/absence analyses, although this assumption may not hold. Assigning TCR associations to individual alleles was difficult when HLA alleles, especially DR and DQ, strongly co-occurred. A further reported finding was that TCR beta sequences accurately predicted the HLA-A and HLA-B alleles for most subjects in the first cohort. In vitro tests confirmed that a few of the cytomegalovirus-associated TCR beta chains recognize cytomegalovirus antigens. A later analysis found that TCR association rates varied across HLA loci, with DRB1 alleles showing the most associated TCRs and HLA-C alleles the fewest. In this cohort, only TCR beta chains were sequenced, and detectable features were limited by the absence of alpha or paired-chain data. Across donors, most TCR sequences were observed very rarely, whereas some public TCRs were present in many individuals. In an earlier analysis of about 540 of the donors, most TCR beta V segments were observed in productive rearrangements about 90% or about 30% of the time, broadly matching IMGT annotations. The classifier was reported to diagnose cytomegalovirus status with high specificity and sensitivity in both the original cohort and the validation cohort. In a later analysis, HLA-associated TCR beta chains showed more clonal expansion and lower generation probabilities than non-associated chains that were equally common. At a false discovery rate of 0.05, a later analysis linked 15,000 to 20,000 TCR beta sequences to specific HLA alleles.

The library was made by the immunoSEQ multiplex PCR assay. The multiplex PCR relied on a mix of 60 forward primers for TCR Vbeta segments and 13 reverse primers for TCR Jbeta segments. A multiplex PCR assay on genomic DNA amplified the CDR3 region of rearranged TCR beta genes. The Illumina HiSeq System was used to sequence the amplified TCR beta libraries as 87-base-pair reads. In the paper's pipeline: A later analysis tallied approximately 87 million unique TCR beta chains across the 700 or so repertoires, and about 12 million of those chains were shared by two or more donors. A nearest-neighbor algorithm error-corrected the raw reads and collapsed the reads into unique sequences, merging closely related sequences to remove PCR and sequencing errors. CDR3 sequences were aligned to IMGT reference sequences to assign V, D and J gene segments. For a sequence to be retained, a match of at least six nucleotides was required to both a V gene segment and a J gene segment. A rearrangement counted as productive if the CDR3 had no stop codons and remained in frame with V and J, and every other rearrangement counted as non-productive. CDR3 was defined according to IMGT convention as the region running from the second conserved V-encoded cysteine to the conserved J-encoded phenylalanine. In an earlier analysis of more than 550 of the donors, sequences lacking an unambiguous match to a single V gene segment were excluded. An earlier analysis of approximately 590 of the donors called V segments functional above 56.7% productive rearrangements and segregating when the between-donor standard deviation exceeded 5%. A statistical classification framework was developed to diagnose cytomegalovirus status using the catalog of TCR beta chain sequences. V and J gene assignment, in a later analysis, came from comparing TCR nucleotide sequences with IMGT/GENE-DB human TR gene sequences. Using the TCRdist pipeline, a later analysis assigned CDR3 sequences along with most-parsimonious VDJ recombination scenarios. A later analysis defined each TCR beta chain by its CDR3 amino acid sequence plus V-gene family, and excluded reads lacking a unique V-gene family. As a way to deal with suspected cross-contamination and a sequencing artifact, a later analysis dropped 592 nucleotide sequences that were highly shared and had low generation probability. A later analysis calculated a clonal expansion index for each public chain from normalized within-repertoire ranks of inferred template counts. A later analysis computed generation probabilities with a VDJ recombination model fitted to out-of-frame rearrangements, and checked the results against IGoR. In a later analysis, TCR-TCR, TCR-HLA and TCR-CMV co-occurrence was scored with hypergeometric tests, and a repertoire-size bias correction was applied to TCR pairs. In a later analysis, false discovery rates were estimated by permuting HLA or CMV assignments 20 times. A later analysis grouped co-occurring TCRs with DBSCAN, adding TCRdist sequence similarity when clustering within HLA-allele-positive subsets. Repertoires with fewer than 30,000 or more than 120,000 public chains were left out of co-occurrence clustering, as were five repertoires with anomalous nucleotide sharing. This is the immuneACCESS table as TCRdb keeps it, with only in-frame sequences that have V and J called. A part of the clones is gone; compared with another copy, unresolved V genes explain less than half, and the rest is unexplained. D and trimming come from the DNA, and the V and J calls and clone size come from that table. Here the sample has approximately 190,000 clones; 80% to 90% occur a single time. The leading ten clones occupy more than 1.5% of the sample.

The cohort consisted of 600 or so healthy bone marrow donors. All cohort members were sampled while nominally healthy, although unrecorded immune exposures were likely present. The donor tested CMV seropositive and was one of the 289 seropositive cohort members. A peripheral blood sample was collected from each donor, and TCR beta sequencing was performed on peripheral blood mononuclear cells. Genomic DNA was extracted from the blood cell samples with the Qiagen DNeasy Blood Extraction Kit. The CDR3 covers 16 residues, taking in both the cysteine and the phenylalanine. Only the CDR3 portion is preserved as DNA: 48 bases, with reading frame beginning at the first base. V loses 2 bases, J loses 0 bases, and the germline ends lie 12 bases apart. The germline V gene gives CDR1 as SGHRS and CDR2 as YFSETQ.

Sequenced: PBMCs. The TCR sequence derives from a man between 35 and 55 years old in good health and CMV-seropositive. This receptor chain uses TRBV5-1 and TRBJ2-1; perhaps TRBD2 is the D gene, with 6 bases matching. At the DNA level, the sequence is TGCGCCAGCAGCTTAAGGGAGGCGGCCTCCTACAATGAGCAGTTCTTC. The encoded protein is CASSLREAASYNEQFF.